This entry describes one TCR beta chain. Its antigen remains unidentified. The donors were in the approximately 120-subject validation cohort; that cohort was separate from the approximately 700-subject first cohort. Germline CDR1 is MDHEN and CDR2 is SYDVKM. Trimming stripped 0 bases from V and 4 bases from J, with 19 bases between. The CDR3 is 18 residues long. Profiling relied on immunoSEQ multiplex PCR, and the TCRdb table lists in-frame clones only, not all of them. The sample shows some 170,000 clones, 84% of them seen only once. This record comes from a study of cytomegalovirus exposure and HLA in healthy donors. General study findings and limits: It was confirmed in vitro that three of the CMV-associated chains were specific for CMV antigens. In the 120 or so validation repertoires, about 94% of cluster scores exceeded 0, per a later analysis. For most TCR sequences rarity was the rule, although some public TCRs occurred in many donors.

This sequence originates from a man in his thirties or forties in good health and CMV-seropositive. The chain links TRBV28 to TRBJ2-1; maybe TRBD2 (5 bases). The sequenced material came from PBMCs. CDR3 protein: CASSLWDSMKALYNEQFF. DNA for the CDR3: TGTGCCAGCAGTTTATGGGACTCCATGAAGGCTCTATACAATGAGCAGTTCTTC.